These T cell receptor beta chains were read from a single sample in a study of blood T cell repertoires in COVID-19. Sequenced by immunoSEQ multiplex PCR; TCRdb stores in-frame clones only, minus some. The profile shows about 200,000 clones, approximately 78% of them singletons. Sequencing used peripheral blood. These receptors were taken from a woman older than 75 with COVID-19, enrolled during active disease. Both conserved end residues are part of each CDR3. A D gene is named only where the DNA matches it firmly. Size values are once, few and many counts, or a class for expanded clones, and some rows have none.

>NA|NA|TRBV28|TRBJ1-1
CASSPGGRGNTEAFF
TGTGCCAGCAGTCCTGGGGGCCGGGGGAACACTGAAGCTTTCTTT
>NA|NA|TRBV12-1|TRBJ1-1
CASSAGGVDTEAFF
TGTGCCAGCAGCGCAGGAGGAGTAGACACTGAAGCTTTCTTT
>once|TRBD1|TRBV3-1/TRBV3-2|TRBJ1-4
CASTPNAGGKLFF
TGTGCCAGCACCCCCAATGCAGGGGGAAAACTGTTTTTT
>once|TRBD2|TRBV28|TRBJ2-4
CASSPTPYKAGVGAKNIQYF
TGTGCCAGCAGTCCCACCCCCTATAAAGCGGGGGTGGGAGCCAAAAACATTCAGTACTTC
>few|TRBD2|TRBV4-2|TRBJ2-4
CASSLAGTSGVKNIQYF
TGTGCCAGCAGCCTCGCAGGGACTAGCGGAGTTAAAAACATTCAGTACTTC
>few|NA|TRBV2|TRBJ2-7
CASSEARDTWGEQYF
TGTGCCAGCAGTGAAGCAAGGGACACGTGGGGCGAGCAGTACTTC
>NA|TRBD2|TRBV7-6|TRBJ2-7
CASSLWPSGRNRYEQYF
TGTGCCAGCAGCTTATGGCCTAGCGGGCGAAATAGGTACGAGCAGTACTTC
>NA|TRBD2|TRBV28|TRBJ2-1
CASRLAGVFEQFF
TGTGCCAGCAGACTAGCGGGAGTATTTGAGCAGTTCTTC
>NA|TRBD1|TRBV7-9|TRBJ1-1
CASSPGQGGTEAFF
TGTGCCAGCAGCCCCGGACAGGGAGGAACTGAAGCTTTCTTT
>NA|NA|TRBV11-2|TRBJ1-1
CASSLATAGRVAFF
TGTGCCAGCAGCTTGGCGACAGCCGGACGGGTAGCTTTCTTT
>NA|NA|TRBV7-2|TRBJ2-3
CASSLVTRGSTDTQYF
TGTGCCAGCAGCTTAGTCACCAGGGGATCCACAGATACGCAGTATTTT
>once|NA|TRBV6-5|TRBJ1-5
CASSSVGNQPQHF
TGTGCCAGCTCGTCAGTGGGCAATCAGCCCCAGCATTTT
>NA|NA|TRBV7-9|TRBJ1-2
CASSLAGTFSANYGYTF
TGTGCCAGCAGCTTAGCTGGGACATTCTCAGCTAACTATGGCTACACCTTC
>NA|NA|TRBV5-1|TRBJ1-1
CASSYMTESPEAFF
TGCGCCAGCAGTTATATGACGGAGTCGCCTGAAGCTTTCTTT
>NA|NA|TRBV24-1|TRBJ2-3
CATSESGLRNTDTQYF
TGTGCCACCAGTGAGTCGGGACTCCGCAACACAGATACGCAGTATTTT
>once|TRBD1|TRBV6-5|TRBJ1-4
CASSDSGTGGEKLFF
TGTGCCAGCAGTGACTCCGGGACAGGCGGCGAAAAACTGTTTTTT
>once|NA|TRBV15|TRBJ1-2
CATSRVGALGNYGYTF
TGTGCCACCAGCAGAGTGGGGGCCCTGGGTAACTATGGCTACACCTTC
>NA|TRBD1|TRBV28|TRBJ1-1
CASSSTGGARTEAFF
TGTGCCAGCTCCTCTACAGGGGGAGCAAGAACTGAAGCTTTCTTT
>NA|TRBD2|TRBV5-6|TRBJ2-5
CASSPPGLALLPETQYF
TGTGCCAGCAGCCCCCCGGGACTAGCTCTGCTCCCGGAGACCCAGTACTTC
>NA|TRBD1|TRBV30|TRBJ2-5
CAWRQGGTQYF
TGTGCCTGGAGACAGGGGGGGACCCAGTACTTC
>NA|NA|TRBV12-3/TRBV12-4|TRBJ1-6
CASSPPFNSPLHF
TGTGCCAGCAGTCCTCCCTTTAATTCACCCCTCCACTTT
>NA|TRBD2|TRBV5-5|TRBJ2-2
CASSLERALAGYTGELFF
TGTGCCAGCAGCTTGGAGCGTGCGCTAGCGGGATATACCGGGGAGCTGTTTTTT
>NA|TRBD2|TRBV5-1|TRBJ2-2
CASSREATGELFF
TGCGCCAGCAGCCGGGAGGCCACCGGGGAGCTGTTTTTT
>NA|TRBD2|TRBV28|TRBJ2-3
CASNQAGGPTDTQYF
TGTGCCAGCAACCAAGCGGGAGGGCCCACAGATACGCAGTATTTT
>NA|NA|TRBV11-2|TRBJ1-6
CASSLTLRDSRRRAPLHF
TGTGCCAGCAGCCTGACCCTCAGGGACTCACGTCGTAGGGCACCCCTCCACTTT
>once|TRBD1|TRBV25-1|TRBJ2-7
CASSASLTGNYEQYF
TGTGCCAGCAGTGCCTCACTGACAGGGAACTACGAGCAGTACTTC
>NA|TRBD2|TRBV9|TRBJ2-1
CASSVATTSGEQFF
TGTGCCAGCAGCGTAGCTACGACTAGCGGTGAGCAGTTCTTC
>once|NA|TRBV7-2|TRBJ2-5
CASSLVSNSQETQYF
TGTGCCAGCAGCTTAGTGTCGAACTCCCAAGAGACCCAGTACTTC
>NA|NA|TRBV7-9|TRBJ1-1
CASSLEMTGNTEAFF
TGTGCCAGCAGCTTAGAAATGACAGGGAACACTGAAGCTTTCTTT
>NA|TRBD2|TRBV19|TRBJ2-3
CASRLAGDTQYF
TGTGCCAGTAGACTAGCGGGAGATACGCAGTATTTT
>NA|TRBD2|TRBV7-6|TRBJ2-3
CASSPQASGGVFTQYF
TGTGCCAGCAGCCCCCAAGCTAGCGGGGGGGTATTTACGCAGTATTTT
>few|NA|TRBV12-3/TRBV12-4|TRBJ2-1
CASSLDGGIKQFF
TGTGCCAGCAGCCTGGACGGGGGAATTAAGCAGTTCTTC
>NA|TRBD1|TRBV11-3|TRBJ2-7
CASSPSGDSYEQYF
TGTGCCAGCAGCCCGTCAGGGGACAGCTACGAGCAGTACTTC
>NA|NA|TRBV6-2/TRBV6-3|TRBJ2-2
CASSYGLWSGGELFF
TGTGCCAGCAGTTACGGTTTGTGGAGTGGAGGGGAGCTGTTTTTT
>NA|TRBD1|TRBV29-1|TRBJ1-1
CSVVWDRWGVNTEAFF
TGCAGCGTTGTGTGGGACAGGTGGGGGGTGAACACTGAAGCTTTCTTT
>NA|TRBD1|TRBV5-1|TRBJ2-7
CASSLAGTGQRSYEQYF
TGCGCCAGCAGCTTGGCCGGGACAGGGCAGCGGTCCTACGAGCAGTACTTC
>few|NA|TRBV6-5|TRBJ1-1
CASKGSAEAFF
TGTGCCAGCAAAGGGAGCGCTGAAGCTTTCTTT
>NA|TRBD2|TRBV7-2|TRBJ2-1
CASSLRREGEQFF
TGTGCCAGCAGCTTAAGACGGGAGGGTGAGCAGTTCTTC
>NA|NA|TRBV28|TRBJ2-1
CASEGRSYNEQFF
TGTGCCAGCGAAGGGAGGTCCTACAATGAGCAGTTCTTC
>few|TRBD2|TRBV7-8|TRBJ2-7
CASSARREVSYEQYF
TGTGCCAGCAGCGCTCGACGGGAGGTCTCCTACGAGCAGTACTTC
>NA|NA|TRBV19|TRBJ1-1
CASLPNDRSGTEAFF
TGTGCCAGCCTACCGAACGACCGGAGTGGTACTGAAGCTTTCTTT
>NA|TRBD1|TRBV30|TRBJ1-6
CAWRQGVSNSPLHF
TGTGCCTGGAGACAGGGGGTTTCCAATTCACCCCTCCACTTT
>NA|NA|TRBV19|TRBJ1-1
CASRPLGGSGNTEAFF
TGTGCCAGTAGGCCTCTGGGGGGTTCAGGCAACACTGAAGCTTTCTTT
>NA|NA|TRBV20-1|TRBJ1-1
CSARDRVEAFF
TGCAGTGCTAGAGACAGGGTTGAAGCTTTCTTT
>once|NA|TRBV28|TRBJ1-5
CASRKGLARERGNQPQHF
TGTGCCAGCCGAAAGGGCCTGGCTCGGGAACGGGGCAATCAGCCCCAGCATTTT
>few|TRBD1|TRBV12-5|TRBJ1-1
CVWDRANTEAFF
TGTGTTTGGGACAGGGCGAACACTGAAGCTTTCTTT
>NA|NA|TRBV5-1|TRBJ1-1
CASSSTGSRGEAFF
TGCGCCAGCAGTTCCACAGGGTCACGGGGTGAAGCTTTCTTT
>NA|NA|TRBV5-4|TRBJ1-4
CASSLYGTNEKLFF
TGTGCCAGCAGCTTATACGGTACTAATGAAAAACTGTTTTTT
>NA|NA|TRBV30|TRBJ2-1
CAWSVTDTEQFF
TGTGCCTGGAGTGTAACCGACACCGAGCAGTTCTTC